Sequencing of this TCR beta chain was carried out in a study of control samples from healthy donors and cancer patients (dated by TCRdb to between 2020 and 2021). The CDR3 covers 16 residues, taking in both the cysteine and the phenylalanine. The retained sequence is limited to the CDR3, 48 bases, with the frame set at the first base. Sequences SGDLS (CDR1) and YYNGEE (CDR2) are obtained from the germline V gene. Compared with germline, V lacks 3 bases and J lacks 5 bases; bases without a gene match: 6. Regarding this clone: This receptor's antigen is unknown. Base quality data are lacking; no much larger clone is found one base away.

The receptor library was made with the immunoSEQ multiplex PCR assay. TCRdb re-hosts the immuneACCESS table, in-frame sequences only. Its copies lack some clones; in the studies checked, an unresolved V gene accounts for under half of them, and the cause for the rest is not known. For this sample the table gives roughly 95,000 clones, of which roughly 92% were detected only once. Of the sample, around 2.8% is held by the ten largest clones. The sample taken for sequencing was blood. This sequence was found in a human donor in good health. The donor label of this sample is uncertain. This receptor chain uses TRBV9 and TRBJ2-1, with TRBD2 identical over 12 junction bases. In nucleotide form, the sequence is TGTGCCAGCAGCGGATCTAGCGGGGGGGCCCACAATGAGCAGTTCTTC. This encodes CASSGSSGGAHNEQFF.